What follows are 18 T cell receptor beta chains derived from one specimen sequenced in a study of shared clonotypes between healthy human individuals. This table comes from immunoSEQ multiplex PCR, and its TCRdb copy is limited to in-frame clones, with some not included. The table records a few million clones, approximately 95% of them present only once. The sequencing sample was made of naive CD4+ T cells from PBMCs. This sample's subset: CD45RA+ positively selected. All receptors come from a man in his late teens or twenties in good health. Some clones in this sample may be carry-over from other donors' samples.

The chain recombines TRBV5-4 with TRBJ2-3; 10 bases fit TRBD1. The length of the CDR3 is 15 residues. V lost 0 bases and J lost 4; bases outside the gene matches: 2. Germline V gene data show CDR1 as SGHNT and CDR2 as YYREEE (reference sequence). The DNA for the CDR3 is TGTGCCAGCAGCTTGGGACAGGGGGCCCCAGATACGCAGTATTTT. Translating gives CASSLGQGAPDTQYF.

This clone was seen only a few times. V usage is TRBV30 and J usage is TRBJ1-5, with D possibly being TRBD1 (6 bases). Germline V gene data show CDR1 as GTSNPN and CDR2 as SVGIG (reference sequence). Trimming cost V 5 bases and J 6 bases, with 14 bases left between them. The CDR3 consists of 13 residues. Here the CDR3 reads CAWGSGGTQPQHF. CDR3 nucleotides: TGTGCCTGGGGGTCGGGGGGCACTCAGCCCCAGCATTTT.

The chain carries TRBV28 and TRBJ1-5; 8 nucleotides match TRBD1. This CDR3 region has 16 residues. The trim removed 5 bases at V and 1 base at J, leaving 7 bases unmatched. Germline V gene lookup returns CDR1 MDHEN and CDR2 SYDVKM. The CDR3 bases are TGTGCCAGCAGTACACCGGGACAGGCGAGCAATCAGCCCCAGCATTTT. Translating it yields CASSTPGQASNQPQHF.

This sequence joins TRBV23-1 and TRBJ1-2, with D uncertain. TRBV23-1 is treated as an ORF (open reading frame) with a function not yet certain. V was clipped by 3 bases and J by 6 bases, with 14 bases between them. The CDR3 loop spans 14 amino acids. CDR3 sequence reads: CASSQESKGNGYTF. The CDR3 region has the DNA TGCGCCAGCAGTCAGGAGTCGAAAGGGAATGGCTACACCTTC.

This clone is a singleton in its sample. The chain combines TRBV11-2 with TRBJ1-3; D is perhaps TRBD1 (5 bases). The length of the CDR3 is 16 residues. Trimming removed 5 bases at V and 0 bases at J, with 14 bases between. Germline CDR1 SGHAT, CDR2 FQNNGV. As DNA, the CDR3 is TGTGCCAGCAGCGCCGGGACCATTGTCTCTGGAAACACCATATATTTT. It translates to CASSAGTIVSGNTIYF.

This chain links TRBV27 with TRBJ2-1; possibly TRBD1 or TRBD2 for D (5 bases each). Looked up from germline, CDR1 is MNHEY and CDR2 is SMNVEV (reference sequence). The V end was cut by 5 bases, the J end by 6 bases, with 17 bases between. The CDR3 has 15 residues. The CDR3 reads CASSPPQAGSNEQFF. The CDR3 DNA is TGTGCCAGCAGTCCTCCCCAGGCAGGGAGCAATGAGCAGTTCTTC.

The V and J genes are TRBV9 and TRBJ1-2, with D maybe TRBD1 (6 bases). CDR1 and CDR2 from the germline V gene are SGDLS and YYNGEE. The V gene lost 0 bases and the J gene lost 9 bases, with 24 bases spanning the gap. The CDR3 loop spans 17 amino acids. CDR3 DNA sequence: TGTGCCAGCAGCGTAGCCCCTCCTGGACAGTTTAATCATCGCTACACCTTC. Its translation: CASSVAPPGQFNHRYTF. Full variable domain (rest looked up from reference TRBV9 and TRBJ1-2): DSGVTQTPKHLITATGQRVTLRCSPRSGDLSVYWYQQSLDQGLQFLIQYYNGEERAKGNILERFSAQQFPDLHSELNLSSLELGDSALYFCASSVAPPGQFNHRYTFGSGTRLTVV.

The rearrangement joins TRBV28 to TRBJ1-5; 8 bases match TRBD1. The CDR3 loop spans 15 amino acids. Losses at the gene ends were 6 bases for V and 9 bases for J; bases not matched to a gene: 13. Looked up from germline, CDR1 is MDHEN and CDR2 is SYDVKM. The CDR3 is CASRLLSTGDPPQHF. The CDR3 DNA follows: TGTGCCAGCAGGTTACTCTCGACAGGGGATCCGCCCCAGCATTTT.

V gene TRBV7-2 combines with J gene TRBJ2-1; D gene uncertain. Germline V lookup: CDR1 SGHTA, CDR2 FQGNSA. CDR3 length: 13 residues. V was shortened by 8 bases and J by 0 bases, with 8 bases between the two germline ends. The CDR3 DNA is TGTGCCAGCGCCCCAAGCTCCTACAATGAGCAGTTCTTC. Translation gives CASAPSSYNEQFF.

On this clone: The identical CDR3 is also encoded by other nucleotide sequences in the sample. The CDR3 coding sequence is TGCAGTGCTAGTTCCGGGGAGACCCAGTACTTC. This translates into CSASSGETQYF. The chain carries TRBV20-1 and TRBJ2-5; D is undetermined. The V and J ends lost 3 bases and 5 bases respectively, with 7 bases between them. The V gene's germline CDR1 is DFQATT and CDR2 SNEGSKA (reference sequence). The CDR3 consists of 11 residues.

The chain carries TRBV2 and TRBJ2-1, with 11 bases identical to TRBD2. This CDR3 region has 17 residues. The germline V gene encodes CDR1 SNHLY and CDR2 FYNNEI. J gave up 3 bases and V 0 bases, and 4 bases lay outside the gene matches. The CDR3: CASSEALGTSGYNEQFF. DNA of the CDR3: TGTGCCAGCAGTGAAGCTTTGGGGACTAGCGGCTACAATGAGCAGTTCTTC.

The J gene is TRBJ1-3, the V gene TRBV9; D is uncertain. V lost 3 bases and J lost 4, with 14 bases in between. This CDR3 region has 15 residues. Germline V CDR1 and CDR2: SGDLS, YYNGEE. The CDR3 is CASSEGVRGGNTIYF. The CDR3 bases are TGTGCCAGCAGCGAGGGTGTCCGCGGCGGAAACACCATATATTTT.

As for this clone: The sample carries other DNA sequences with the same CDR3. CDR3 sequence (DNA): TGTGCCAGCAGTTTGCCTTCAGGTGGGAACTACGAGCAGTACTTC. Its translation: CASSLPSGGNYEQYF. V and J are TRBV28 and TRBJ2-7; the D is unclear. Between the trimmed V and J ends, which lost 3 bases and 3 bases, there was a span of 15 bases. Germline V gene lookup returns CDR1 MDHEN and CDR2 SYDVKM. The CDR3 runs to 15 residues.

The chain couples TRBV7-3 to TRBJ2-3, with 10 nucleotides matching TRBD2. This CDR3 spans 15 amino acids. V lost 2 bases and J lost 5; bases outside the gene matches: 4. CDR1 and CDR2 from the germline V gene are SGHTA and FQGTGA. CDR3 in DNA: TGTGCCAGCAGCTTACCAGCGGGAGGGATAGATACGCAGTATTTT. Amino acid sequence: CASSLPAGGIDTQYF.

CDR3 bases: TGCAGCGTTGCGAAGCGGAGCTCCTACGAGCAGTACTTC. It yields the protein CSVAKRSSYEQYF. The genes are TRBV29-1 and TRBJ2-7; TRBD2 is a possible D gene (5 bases). CDR1 SQVTM and CDR2 ANQGSEA come from the germline V gene. The CDR3 is made up of 13 amino acids. The V end was cut by 4 bases, the J end by 0 bases, with 10 bases between.

This chain's CDR3 is CASSLVEFSGNTIYF. The CDR3 coding sequence is TGTGCCAGCAGCTTAGTTGAGTTCTCTGGAAACACCATATATTTT. This rearrangement joins TRBV7-2 to TRBJ1-3; D ambiguous. V was clipped by 1 base and J by 0 bases, with 7 bases between them. The germline V gene encodes CDR1 SGHTA and CDR2 FQGNSA. This CDR3 is built from 15 residues.

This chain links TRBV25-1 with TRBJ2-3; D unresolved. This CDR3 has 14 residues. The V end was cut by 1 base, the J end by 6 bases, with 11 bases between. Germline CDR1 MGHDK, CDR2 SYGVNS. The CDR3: CASSELLTPDTQYF. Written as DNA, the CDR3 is TGTGCCAGCAGTGAATTGTTGACCCCGGATACGCAGTATTTT. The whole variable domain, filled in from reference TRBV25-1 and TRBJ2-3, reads EADIYQTPRYLVIGTGKKITLECSQTMGHDKMYWYQQDPGMELHLIHYSYGVNSTEKGDLSSESTVSRIRTEHFPLTLESARPSHTSQYLCASSELLTPDTQYFGPGTRLTVL.

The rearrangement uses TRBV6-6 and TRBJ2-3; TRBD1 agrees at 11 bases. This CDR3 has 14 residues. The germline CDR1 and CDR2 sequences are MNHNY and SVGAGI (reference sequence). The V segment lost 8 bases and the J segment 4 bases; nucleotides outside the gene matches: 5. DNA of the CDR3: TGTGCCAGCGCGGACAGGGGGCTACCAGATACGCAGTATTTT. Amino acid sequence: CASADRGLPDTQYF.